The sequence of this T cell receptor beta chain was determined in a study of blood T cell repertoires in COVID-19. Background on the study: The samples span acute and convalescent COVID-19 from the United States, Italy and Spain. From T cells, B-cell-depleted T cells, or PBMCs came the material, which was cDNA or gDNA.

The V end lost 1 base, the J end lost 7 bases, and 11 bases lay between the germline ends. The length of the CDR3 is 14 residues. CDR1 SGHDT and CDR2 YYEEEE come from the germline V gene. Source study methods: Reference gene primer amplification gave nucleated cell count estimates. The assay was immunoSEQ multiplex PCR, and TCRdb's table has in-frame clones only and misses some. V and J calls and clone size follow that table, whereas D and trimming were derived from the DNA. The sample contains under 300,000 clones, 85% of which appear only once. The chain carries TRBV5-6 and TRBJ1-4, with unresolved D. Sequencing input: peripheral blood. The sequence came from a human donor in a cohort sampled during active COVID-19. The CDR3 coding sequence is TGTGCCAGCAGCTTGTACGGGTTAGGTGAAAAACTGTTTTTT. It yields the protein CASSLYGLGEKLFF.